The 13 T cell receptor beta chains below all came from one sample that was sequenced in a study of human T cells and chemical hapten exposure. Time point indicated: patch test 3, about 24 weeks after DPC sensitization. The treatment is: therapeutic diphenylcyclopropenone sensitization with weekly scalp DPC. MiXCR, applied by TCRdb to the RACE reads, yields one record per CDR3 protein. This sample yields approximately 50,000 distinct CDR3 sequences, of which 9.9% are seen a single time; over 15% belongs to the top ten. The sample consisted of whole blood, taken in connection with sensitization to the hapten diphenylcyclopropenone (DPC). The origin of the receptors is a woman in her forties with alopecia areata. Some clones in this sample may be carry-over from other donors' samples.

This clonotype was counted only a few times. The rearrangement joins TRBV2 to TRBJ2-4; 7 bases align to TRBD2. The CDR3 is 15 residues long. Germline V gene sequence: CDR1 SNHLY, CDR2 FYNNEI. After removal of 4 bases from V and 6 bases from J, the junction contained 9 bases not matched to a gene. The CDR3 sequence: CASSVQRGMGNIQYF. The CDR3 nucleotides are TGTGCCAGCAGTGTACAGCGGGGTATGGGAAACATTCAGTACTTC.

The sample holds many counts of this clonotype. The V call is TRBV20-1, the J call TRBJ2-3, with 7 bases fitting TRBD1. Trimming removed 3 bases from V and 0 bases from J; junction bases left unmatched: 3. CDR3 size: 14 residues. CDR1 DFQATT and CDR2 SNEGSKA come from the germline V gene (reference sequence). The CDR3 sequence: CSASGQVSTDTQYF. DNA of the CDR3: TGCAGTGCTAGCGGACAGGTTAGCACAGATACGCAGTATTTT.

A few counts support this clonotype. The rearrangement uses TRBV21-1 and TRBJ2-5. TRBV21-1 is a pseudogene segment. This CDR3 is built from 10 residues. CDR3 residues: CASGEETQYF. DNA of the CDR3: TGTGCCAGCGGCGAAGAGACCCAGTACTTC.

This clonotype showed up just a few times. This chain joins TRBV11-1 and TRBJ2-7; D gene unclear. The CDR3 consists of 12 residues. The V end was cut by 3 bases, the J end by 6 bases, with 9 bases between. The germline CDR1 and CDR2 sequences are SGHAT and FQDESV (reference sequence). Written as DNA, the CDR3 is TGTGCCAGCAGCTTTCCCAGCCTCGAGCAGTACTTC. This encodes CASSFPSLEQYF.

There are many counts of this clonotype. The genes are TRBV11-1 and TRBJ2-3; the D gene is possibly TRBD1 (6 bases). The CDR3 contains 13 residues. Per germline, CDR1 SGHAT and CDR2 FQDESV (reference sequence). V lost 8 bases and J 5 bases, leaving 14 bases between the germline ends. Here the CDR3 reads CASGEARGDTQYF. Written as DNA, the CDR3 is TGTGCCAGCGGGGAAGCCAGGGGAGATACGCAGTATTTT.

This clonotype was recorded many times. The rearrangement uses TRBV20-1 and TRBJ2-4; TRBD1 or TRBD2 may be the D gene (5 bases each). Trimming took off 6 bases at V and 5 bases at J, with 17 bases between the two ends. The CDR3 has 14 amino acids. Germline values: CDR1 DFQATT, CDR2 SNEGSKA (reference sequence). Written as DNA, the CDR3 is TGCAGTGCACCGGGACGGTGGTTGGAAAACATTCAGTACTTC. This gives the protein CSAPGRWLENIQYF.

This clonotype has more than one count but fewer than ten. The CDR3 bases are TGCAGCGTCGGAGGGGGCAATGAGCAGTTCTTC. Translating gives CSVGGGNEQFF. The genes are TRBV29-1 and TRBJ2-1; D possibly matches TRBD1 or TRBD2 (6 bases each). V lost 6 bases, J lost 6 bases, and 9 bases lay in between. The CDR3 is 11 amino acids. The V gene's germline CDR1 is SQVTM and CDR2 ANQGSEA.

This clonotype has just a few counts. The chain links TRBV18 to TRBJ2-7; the D is unclear. The CDR3 has 14 residues. Trimming took 3 bases from V and 7 from J, leaving 16 bases between them. Germline lookup yields CDR1 KGHSH and CDR2 LQKENI. This chain's CDR3 is CASSPSATGEEQYF. CDR3 nucleotide sequence: TGTGCCAGCTCACCCTCCGCCACTGGGGAAGAGCAGTACTTC.

This clonotype was recorded many times. The chain is built from TRBV29-1 and TRBJ2-1; TRBD2 aligns across 10 bases. The CDR3 runs 19 residues. Germline CDR1 is SQVTM and CDR2 is ANQGSEA. V dropped 0 bases and J dropped 0; count of bases not matched to a gene: 11. The CDR3 region has the DNA TGCAGCGTTGAAGAGGCCAGCGGGGGGGAGTCGAGCTCCTACAATGAGCAGTTCTTC. This translates into CSVEEASGGESSSYNEQFF.

At least ten counts were recorded for this clonotype. The J gene is TRBJ2-7, the V gene TRBV19; D unresolved. V lost 3 bases and J 2 bases, leaving 14 bases between the germline ends. This CDR3 has 15 amino acids. CDR1 and CDR2 from the germline V gene are LNHDA and SQIVND (reference sequence). This CDR3 reads CASSIQVAHPYEQYF. Written as DNA, the CDR3 is TGTGCCAGTAGTATCCAAGTCGCTCACCCCTACGAGCAGTACTTC. Drawing the rest from reference TRBV19 and TRBJ2-7, the complete variable domain is DGGITQSPKYLFRKEGQNVTLSCEQNLNHDAMYWYRQDPGQGLRLIYYSQIVNDFQKGDIAEGYSVSREKKESFPLTVTSAQKNPTAFYLCASSIQVAHPYEQYFGPGTRLTVT.

This clonotype was observed a handful of times. The chain couples TRBV6-1 to TRBJ1-6, with D tentatively TRBD1 (5 bases). With 7 bases removed from V and 7 bases from J, the gap between germline ends came to 17 bases. Per the germline V gene, CDR1 is MNHNS and CDR2 is SASEGT. The CDR3 loop spans 15 amino acids. The CDR3 sequence is CASKVAETVNSPLHF. The DNA for the CDR3 is TGTGCCAGCAAAGTCGCCGAGACAGTAAATTCACCCCTCCACTTT.

This chain links TRBV7-3 with TRBJ2-1; 9 positions agree with TRBD2. Germline V gene data show CDR1 as SGHTA and CDR2 as FQGTGA. The CDR3 totals 13 residues. J lost 11 bases, V lost 0 bases, and 2 bases had no gene match. The CDR3 nucleotides read TGTGCCAGCAGCTTAACAAGCGGGGGGAAGCAGTTCTTC. Amino acids: CASSLTSGGKQFF.

This clonotype has at least ten counts. This sequence joins TRBV20-1 and TRBJ1-5, with D perhaps matching TRBD1 (5 bases). Germline V gene data show CDR1 as DFQATT and CDR2 as SNEGSKA (reference sequence). V was cut by 0 bases and J by 6 bases, with 18 bases left in between. The CDR3 sequence is 16 residues long. The chain's CDR3 is CSARDSLNGDGQPQHF. Here the CDR3 DNA reads TGCAGTGCTAGAGATTCTTTGAATGGGGACGGTCAGCCCCAGCATTTT.